This TCR beta chain was identified in a study of blood T cell repertoires in COVID-19. Study-level information: The United States, Italy and Spain supplied acute and convalescent COVID-19 samples. T cells, B-cell-depleted T cells, or PBMCs provided the cDNA or gDNA that served as material.

This CDR3 comprises 14 residues. CDR1 and CDR2 from the germline V gene are SEHNR and FQNEAQ (reference sequence). Trimming cost V 3 bases and J 2 bases, with 10 bases left between them. In the original processing: Reference gene primer amplification in the assay estimated nucleated cell counts. Sequencing was performed with immunoSEQ multiplex PCR; in TCRdb, only in-frame clones are kept and a portion is missing. The DNA gave D and trimming, while V, J and clone size come from that table. The sample holds some 130,000 clones, about 83% seen once. Sequencing was done on a sample of peripheral blood. The rearrangement uses TRBV7-9 and TRBJ1-1; no reliable D call. This clonotype was obtained from a man aged 40-49 years with active or convalescent COVID-19. The CDR3 spells CASSFSYGNTEAFF. Here the CDR3 DNA reads TGTGCCAGCAGCTTTTCCTATGGTAACACTGAAGCTTTCTTT. The whole variable domain, remainder taken from reference TRBV7-9 and TRBJ1-1, is DTGVSQNPRHKITKRGQNVTFRCDPISEHNRLYWYRQTLGQGPEFLTYFQNEAQLEKSRLLSDRFSAERPKGSFSTLEIQRTEQGDSAMYLCASSFSYGNTEAFFGQGTRLTVV.